Listed below are T cell receptor beta chains from one sample, sequenced in a study of PD-L1 blockade in urothelial cancer. TCRdb's copy holds only in-frame clones and misses some; the assay was immunoSEQ multiplex PCR. Found here are 70,000 to 75,000 clones, around 83% of them singletons; the top ten hold about 8.6%. The sequenced sample was PBMCs, obtained around atezolizumab (anti-PD-L1) treatment. The receptor source for this set is a woman aged 70-85 years with urothelial cancer. Both conserved end residues are part of each CDR3. D genes are given only for firm matches. Clone size is given for some rows only: seen once, a few or many times, or a class if the clone is expanded.

TRBV28	NA	NA	TRBJ2-4	CASSRLRSGKNIQYF	TGTGCCAGCAGCCGCCTCCGGAGCGGCAAAAACATTCAGTACTTC
TRBV5-1	NA	NA	TRBJ2-2	CASSFVSGTGELFF	TGCGCCAGCAGCTTTGTGTCAGGCACCGGGGAGCTGTTTTTT
TRBV9	NA	TRBD2	TRBJ2-7	CASSVAAGGPSYEQYF	TGTGCCAGCAGCGTAGCGGCGGGAGGGCCCAGCTACGAGCAGTACTTC
TRBV11-2	few	NA	TRBJ2-3	CASSLWSTDTQYF	TGTGCCAGCAGCCTATGGAGCACAGATACGCAGTATTTT
TRBV6-1	many	TRBD1	TRBJ1-1	CASSAQGGYTEAFF	TGTGCCAGCAGTGCGCAGGGGGGATACACTGAAGCTTTCTTT
TRBV5-1	NA	NA	TRBJ2-5	CASSPGRGRETQYF	TGCGCCAGCAGCCCCGGAAGAGGGCGGGAGACCCAGTACTTC
TRBV6-1	NA	TRBD1	TRBJ1-1	CASRRGQGTTEAFF	TGTGCCAGCCGCAGGGGACAGGGGACCACTGAAGCTTTCTTT
TRBV2	NA	NA	TRBJ2-2	CASSEQAGGGELFF	TGTGCCAGCAGTGAACAGGCGGGTGGCGGGGAGCTGTTTTTT
TRBV4-1	once	NA	TRBJ2-3	CASSQVEDTQYF	TGCGCCAGCAGCCAAGTAGAAGATACGCAGTATTTT
TRBV18	once	NA	TRBJ1-2	CASSPQPQANYGYTF	TGTGCCAGCTCACCACAGCCGCAAGCTAACTATGGCTACACCTTC
TRBV4-3	NA	TRBD2	TRBJ2-2	CASSLRGGPHTGELFF	TGCGCCAGCAGCTTACGGGGGGGCCCCCACACCGGGGAGCTGTTTTTT
TRBV15	once	TRBD1	TRBJ2-1	CATSIGQGAWYEQFF	TGTGCCACCAGCATAGGACAGGGGGCATGGTATGAGCAGTTCTTC
TRBV5-1	NA	TRBD2	TRBJ2-1	CASSLMVASGDEQFF	TGCGCCAGCAGCTTGATGGTGGCTAGCGGGGATGAGCAGTTCTTC
TRBV7-2	NA	TRBD2	TRBJ2-7	CASSLALSGSYEQYF	TGTGCCAGCAGCTTAGCGCTTAGCGGGTCCTACGAGCAGTACTTC
TRBV7-9	NA	NA	TRBJ1-1	CASSRDPGEAFF	TGTGCCAGCAGCCGTGACCCAGGGGAAGCTTTCTTT
TRBV5-1	once	TRBD1	TRBJ2-2	CASRPTGLHTGELFF	TGCGCCAGCAGGCCGACAGGGTTACACACCGGGGAGCTGTTTTTT
TRBV19	once	NA	TRBJ1-2	CASSIAFRDSANYGYTF	TGTGCCAGTAGTATAGCTTTTCGGGACTCGGCTAACTATGGCTACACCTTC
TRBV5-4	NA	TRBD2	TRBJ2-5	CASSLASSGGLLGETQYF	TGTGCCAGCAGCTTGGCCTCTAGCGGGGGCCTCTTGGGGGAGACCCAGTACTTC
TRBV7-9	NA	NA	TRBJ2-1	CASQAGSSYNEQFF	TGTGCCAGTCAGGCGGGGAGCTCCTACAATGAGCAGTTCTTC
TRBV7-2	NA	TRBD1	TRBJ2-1	CASSLVGQVGGEQFF	TGTGCCAGCAGCTTGGTCGGACAGGTAGGAGGTGAGCAGTTCTTC
TRBV5-6	once	TRBD2	TRBJ2-3	CASSFPPWSGGIDTQYF	TGTGCCAGCAGCTTCCCCCCGTGGAGCGGGGGTATAGATACGCAGTATTTT
TRBV5-4	NA	TRBD2	TRBJ2-7	CASRATSDEQYF	TGTGCCAGCAGGGCTACTAGCGACGAGCAGTACTTC
TRBV29-1	NA	TRBD1	TRBJ2-5	CSVAGTGIGTQYF	TGCAGCGTAGCCGGGACAGGGATCGGGACCCAGTACTTC